This is a list of T cell receptor beta chains from one sample in a study of blood T cell repertoires in COVID-19. TCRdb's table, derived via immunoSEQ multiplex PCR, lists solely in-frame clones and lacks some. Among around 80,000 clones listed, around 84% were seen once. Sequenced input: peripheral blood. The receptors derive from a man of 80 years or more with active or convalescent COVID-19. CDR3s include the opening cysteine and the closing phenylalanine or tryptophan.

>TRBV19|TRBJ2-3|15
CASRRTGDGTDTQYF
>TRBV5-1|TRBJ1-1|13
CASSKTGGTEAFF
>TRBV5-1|TRBJ1-1|14
CASSLSRVNTEAFF
>TRBV6-5|TRBJ2-2|15
CASSLPGGGGGELFF
>TRBV19|TRBJ2-1|15
CASRISGGSYNEQFF
>TRBV25-1|TRBJ1-1|15
CASSEDSWASTEAFF
>TRBV5-6|TRBJ2-5|16
CASSLRDRGPRETQYF
>TRBV28|TRBJ1-5|16
CASSFLRDSRNQPQHF
>TRBV6-6|TRBJ1-6|12
CASSKQGSALHF
>TRBV4-1|TRBJ1-4|13
CASSQYTSEKLFF
>TRBV5-1|TRBJ2-5|15
CASSPLATSVETQYF
>TRBV10-1|TRBJ2-2|13
CASTKSGAGELFF
>TRBV11-3|TRBJ2-1|16
CASSSARDGRYNEQFF
>TRBV28|TRBJ1-2|15
CASSPTGEIVYGYTF
>TRBV5-1|TRBJ2-5|14
CASSIRTLQETQYF
>TRBV4-1|TRBJ1-5|13
CASSQVSHQPQHF
>TRBV27|TRBJ1-2|12
CASRDRNYGYTF
>TRBV6-5|TRBJ2-2|14
CASRRQGSTGELFF
>TRBV14|TRBJ2-1|15
CASSQVRASKNEQFF
>TRBV2|TRBJ1-5|13
CASQRGSNQPQHF
>TRBV7-9|TRBJ1-2|14
CASSLVEGTAGYTF
>TRBV18|TRBJ2-5|15
CASSPPLPGGETQYF
>TRBV11-3|TRBJ2-2|17
CASSLGGLAGFTGELFF
>TRBV7-9|TRBJ2-3|14
CASSQTSVTDTQYF
>TRBV11-2|TRBJ1-1|13
CASRSGLNTEAFF
>TRBV5-1|TRBJ1-2|13
CASSIRGPRGYTF
>TRBV5-1|TRBJ1-6|15
CASSQTTGTNSPLHF
>TRBV28|TRBJ1-4|13
CASSSGLPEKLFF
>TRBV5-1|TRBJ1-4|15
CASRQSGEANEKLFF
>TRBV7-9|TRBJ2-1|15
CASVRATGIYNEQFF
>TRBV19|TRBJ2-2|14
CASSIGGTTGELFF
>TRBV19|TRBJ1-2|15
CASSPRHREDTGYTF
>TRBV14|TRBJ1-6|15
CASSRGNSRNSPLHF
>TRBV5-4|TRBJ2-4|16
CASSERGGIAKNIQYF
>TRBV19|TRBJ1-2|13
CASSIGRVRSYTF
>TRBV3-1/TRBV3-2|TRBJ1-2|18
CASSQTHTGTGGTDGYTF
>TRBV5-1|TRBJ2-5|14
CASSLAPGEETQYF
>TRBV4-1|TRBJ2-3|13
CASSFEPVDTQYF
>TRBV5-1|TRBJ2-5|15
CASSLTDLRQETQYF
>TRBV2|TRBJ1-1|13
CASTPGGRAEAFF
>TRBV6-5|TRBJ2-2|15
CASSYSQGNTGELFF
>TRBV19|TRBJ1-4|14
CASTKDRVGEKLFF
>TRBV18|TRBJ2-6|15
CASSRTLSGANVLTF
>TRBV12-5|TRBJ2-5|15
CASGLVQSRGGTQYF
>TRBV30|TRBJ1-6|12
CAWSGGASPLHF
>TRBV5-6|TRBJ2-5|15
CASSWGQGIQETQYF
>TRBV11-1|TRBJ1-6|12
CASSRPGGPLHF